This TCR beta chain was recorded in a study of cytomegalovirus exposure and HLA in healthy donors. Germline trimming cut 5 bases from V and 8 bases from J; bases unmatched to any gene: 5. The CDR3 runs to 13 residues. The germline V gene has CDR1 SGHVS and CDR2 FQNEAQ. PCR employed 60 Vbeta and 13 Jbeta primers. The table came from immunoSEQ multiplex PCR; TCRdb's copy has only in-frame clones and leaves some out. The sample consists of fewer than 120,000 clones, 80% to 85% of them appearing once. This chain connects TRBV7-8 to TRBJ1-4, with 7 bases identical to TRBD1. Sequencing was done on a sample of PBMCs. The clonotype was recovered from a woman aged 55-70 years in good health and CMV-seropositive. The CDR3 reads CASSQTGIEKLFF. The CDR3 DNA follows: TGTGCCAGCAGCCAGACAGGGATCGAAAAACTGTTTTTT.